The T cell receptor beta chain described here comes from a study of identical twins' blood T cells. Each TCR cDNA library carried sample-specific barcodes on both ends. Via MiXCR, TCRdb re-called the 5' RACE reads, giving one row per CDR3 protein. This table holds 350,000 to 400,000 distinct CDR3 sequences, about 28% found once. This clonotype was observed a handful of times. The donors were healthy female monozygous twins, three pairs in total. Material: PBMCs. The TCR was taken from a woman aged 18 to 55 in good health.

CDR3 DNA: TGTGCCAGCAGTTTCAATGGAATGTCGGGATCCAAAAACATTCAGTACTTC. Protein sequence: CASSFNGMSGSKNIQYF. The V and J genes are TRBV27 and TRBJ2-4; TRBD2 might be the D (5 bases). The V and J ends lost 3 bases and 2 bases respectively, with 17 bases between them. This CDR3 contains 17 residues. Germline CDR1 and CDR2: MNHEY and SMNVEV (reference sequence).